Given below is one T cell receptor (beta chain) in context. CDR3 size: 13 residues. Germline CDR1 is SGHNT and CDR2 is YYREEE (reference sequence). Trimming pared 5 bases from V and 8 bases from J, leaving 16 bases between. This entry is derived from a study of blood T cell repertoires in COVID-19. Authors' data handling: Estimated nucleated cell counts came from reference gene primer amplification. The repertoire was sequenced with immunoSEQ multiplex PCR; TCRdb's copy has only in-frame clones and lacks some. Clone size and the V and J calls come from that table; the DNA yielded D and trimming. This sample has approximately 60,000 clones, with 80% to 90% found just once.

The sample comprised peripheral blood. The chain carries TRBV5-4 and TRBJ1-2, with TRBD1 as a possible D gene (6 bases). This TCR was recovered from a man aged 55 to 70 with active or convalescent COVID-19. CDR3 loop: CASSLQGFEGYTF. DNA of the CDR3: TGTGCCAGCAGTCTACAGGGATTCGAGGGCTACACCTTC.